These T cell receptor beta chains were read from a single sample in a study of shared clonotypes between healthy human individuals. The assay was immunoSEQ multiplex PCR, and TCRdb's table has in-frame clones only and misses some. The profile shows more than 600,000 clones, roughly 94% of them singletons. Specimen: naive CD8+ T cells sorted from blood. The receptors shown here come from a young man in good health. Each CDR3 is given with its conserved first and last residue. The D gene is left open where the match is weak. For some rows the clone size is stated as once, few or many, or as a class when expanded; others skip it.

v_call: TRBV30
d_call: TRBD1
clone_size: -
j_call: TRBJ2-5
cdr3_nt: TGTGCCTGGAGTGTAGGGAACAGGGGGTATCAAGAGACCCAGTACTTC
cdr3_aa: CAWSVGNRGYQETQYF

v_call: TRBV7-2
d_call: TRBD2
clone_size: -
j_call: TRBJ2-3
cdr3_nt: TGTGCCAGCAGCTTAATACTAGCGGGAGACGGCACAGATACGCAGTATTTT
cdr3_aa: CASSLILAGDGTDTQYF

v_call: TRBV28
d_call: -
clone_size: -
j_call: TRBJ2-7
cdr3_nt: TGTGCCAGCAGTTTCAGGAGGGAGTGGGACGAGCAGTACTTC
cdr3_aa: CASSFRREWDEQYF

v_call: TRBV5-4
d_call: -
clone_size: -
j_call: TRBJ2-7
cdr3_nt: TGTGCCAGCAGCCGAGACAGCTACGAGCAGTACTTC
cdr3_aa: CASSRDSYEQYF

v_call: TRBV11-2
d_call: TRBD2
clone_size: -
j_call: TRBJ2-1
cdr3_nt: TGTGCCAGCAGCTTAGATTTGGCTAGCGGGAGTACCCATGAGCAGTTCTTC
cdr3_aa: CASSLDLASGSTHEQFF

v_call: TRBV6-5
d_call: TRBD1
clone_size: -
j_call: TRBJ2-2
cdr3_nt: TGTGCCAGCAGGGACAGGCTACAACATCCCGGGGAGCTGTTTTTT
cdr3_aa: CASRDRLQHPGELFF

v_call: TRBV2
d_call: -
clone_size: -
j_call: TRBJ1-4
cdr3_nt: TGTGCCAGCTTCGAGGTGGGGGAAAAACTGTTTTTT
cdr3_aa: CASFEVGEKLFF

v_call: TRBV13
d_call: -
clone_size: -
j_call: TRBJ1-2
cdr3_nt: TGTGCCAGCAGCTTAGGCGGGGGTGGCTACACCTTC
cdr3_aa: CASSLGGGGYTF

v_call: TRBV9
d_call: TRBD2
clone_size: -
j_call: TRBJ2-1
cdr3_nt: TGTGCCAGCAGCCCACAAGCGGGAGCCCCCAATGAGCAGTTCTTC
cdr3_aa: CASSPQAGAPNEQFF

v_call: TRBV7-9
d_call: TRBD2
clone_size: once
j_call: TRBJ2-1
cdr3_nt: TGTGCCAGCAGCGACCCTAGCGGGAGGGCCCTCGCGGACTACAATGAGCAGTTCTTC
cdr3_aa: CASSDPSGRALADYNEQFF

v_call: TRBV28
d_call: TRBD2
clone_size: -
j_call: TRBJ2-5
cdr3_nt: TGTGCCAGCAGGAGGACTAGCGGAGAGGGTTTCAAAGAGACCCAGTACTTC
cdr3_aa: CASRRTSGEGFKETQYF

v_call: TRBV5-3
d_call: TRBD1
clone_size: -
j_call: TRBJ2-3
cdr3_nt: TGTGCCAGAAGCTTGTATTCGGACAGGGAGGCAGATACGCAGTATTTT
cdr3_aa: CARSLYSDREADTQYF

v_call: TRBV5-1
d_call: -
clone_size: -
j_call: TRBJ1-1
cdr3_nt: TGCGCCAGCAGCTTGTCAGGGTCGGCTTACACTGAAGCTTTCTTT
cdr3_aa: CASSLSGSAYTEAFF

v_call: TRBV11-2
d_call: -
clone_size: -
j_call: TRBJ2-3
cdr3_nt: TGTGCCAGCAGCCGAATTACGGGCACCACAGATACGCAGTATTTT
cdr3_aa: CASSRITGTTDTQYF

v_call: TRBV2
d_call: -
clone_size: once
j_call: TRBJ2-2
cdr3_nt: TGTGCCAGCAGTGAAGGGGCGGATCCCACCGGGGAGCTGTTTTTT
cdr3_aa: CASSEGADPTGELFF

v_call: TRBV2
d_call: -
clone_size: -
j_call: TRBJ1-2
cdr3_nt: TGTGCCAGCAATGAGGGGGTTATTGGCTACACCTTC
cdr3_aa: CASNEGVIGYTF

v_call: TRBV27
d_call: -
clone_size: -
j_call: TRBJ1-1
cdr3_nt: TGTGCCAGCAGTTTAGGCAGGGGAACCACTGAAGCTTTCTTT
cdr3_aa: CASSLGRGTTEAFF

v_call: TRBV4-1
d_call: TRBD1
clone_size: -
j_call: TRBJ2-7
cdr3_nt: TGCGCCAGCAGTGGACAGGGTCGCTACGAGCAGTACTTC
cdr3_aa: CASSGQGRYEQYF

v_call: TRBV4-3
d_call: -
clone_size: -
j_call: TRBJ2-5
cdr3_nt: TGCGCCAGCAGCCAAGTGGATGGAGGCCAAGAGACCCAGTACTTC
cdr3_aa: CASSQVDGGQETQYF

v_call: TRBV27
d_call: -
clone_size: once
j_call: TRBJ2-7
cdr3_nt: TGTGCCAGCAGTGGCGGGACATCTAAATACGAGCAGTACTTC
cdr3_aa: CASSGGTSKYEQYF

v_call: TRBV19
d_call: TRBD2
clone_size: -
j_call: TRBJ2-1
cdr3_nt: TGTGCCAGTAGGGTAGCGGGAGCTGATGAGCAGTTCTTC
cdr3_aa: CASRVAGADEQFF

v_call: TRBV28
d_call: TRBD1
clone_size: few
j_call: TRBJ1-2
cdr3_nt: TGTGCCAGCGTCCCACAGGGGGCCGGTGGCTACACCTTC
cdr3_aa: CASVPQGAGGYTF

v_call: TRBV5-5
d_call: -
clone_size: -
j_call: TRBJ2-3
cdr3_nt: TGTGCCAGCAGCTTGGAAGGGAATACGCAGTATTTT
cdr3_aa: CASSLEGNTQYF

v_call: TRBV9
d_call: -
clone_size: -
j_call: TRBJ1-3
cdr3_nt: TGTGCCAGCAGCAAACTCGGCTCTGGAAACACCATATATTTT
cdr3_aa: CASSKLGSGNTIYF

v_call: TRBV29-1
d_call: TRBD1
clone_size: -
j_call: TRBJ2-3
cdr3_nt: TGCAGCGTTGAAGATTGGACAGGGGAGGCAGATACGCAGTATTTT
cdr3_aa: CSVEDWTGEADTQYF

v_call: TRBV2
d_call: TRBD2
clone_size: -
j_call: TRBJ2-5
cdr3_nt: TGTGCCAGCAGTGAAGGACTAGCGGGTCCCAACCAAGAGACCCAGTACTTC
cdr3_aa: CASSEGLAGPNQETQYF

v_call: TRBV6-6
d_call: -
clone_size: -
j_call: TRBJ2-7
cdr3_nt: TGTGCCAGCAGTTATGGTCAGGGGCTCTACGAGCAGTACTTC
cdr3_aa: CASSYGQGLYEQYF